These 10 T cell receptor beta chains were all obtained from the same sample, sequenced in a study of T cell repertoires in cytomegalovirus infection. These receptors' antigens are unknown. From the reads, TCRdb called clonotypes with MiXCR, one entry per CDR3 protein. Of about 890,000 distinct CDR3 sequences listed, approximately 31% are singletons. The input for sequencing was cultured CD8+ T cells from PBMCs, taken from culture after CMV antigen stimulation. These receptors were collected from a human donor in good health (CMV status not recorded). Some clones in this sample may be carry-over from other donors' samples.

The chain combines TRBV12-3 or TRBV12-4 with TRBJ1-2; 8 bases are a match to TRBD1. V was pared by 5 bases and J by 4 bases, with 12 bases of the junction left unmatched. The CDR3 totals 16 residues. The DNA for the CDR3 is TGTGCCAGCAGTCTGGGACAGGCCGACGCGTCCTATGGCTACACCTTC. Protein product: CASSLGQADASYGYTF.

This clonotype was counted once. A read error may explain this, as a much larger clone is one base away. This chain links TRBV7-9 with TRBJ2-2; tentatively, D is TRBD1 (6 bases). This CDR3 is 15 amino acids long. Per germline, CDR1 SEHNR and CDR2 FQNEAQ (reference sequence). CDR3 residues: CANSLTGFDTGELFF. CDR3 nucleotide sequence: TGTGCCAACAGCTTAACAGGGTTTGACACCGGGGAGCTGTTTTTT. Full variable domain (outside the CDR3, taken from reference TRBV7-9 and TRBJ2-2): DTGVSQNPRHKITKRGQNVTFRCDPISEHNRLYWYRQTLGQGPEFLTYFQNEAQLEKSRLLSDRFSAERPKGSFSTLEIQRTEQGDSAMYLCANSLTGFDTGELFFGEGSRLTVL.

CDR3 residues: CASSPWGHGETQYF. In nucleotides, the CDR3 is TGTGCCAGCAGTCCGTGGGGCCACGGGGAGACCCAGTACTTC. This chain links TRBV28 with TRBJ2-5, with a tentative D call TRBD1 (5 bases). The CDR3 length is 14 residues. Germline V CDR1 and CDR2: MDHEN, SYDVKM. V was cut by 5 bases and J by 5 bases, with 15 bases left in between.

This clonotype was seen many times. The V gene is TRBV7-8, the J gene TRBJ1-5; 8 nucleotides line up with TRBD1. The CDR3 totals 18 residues. Germline values: CDR1 SGHVS, CDR2 FQNEAQ. V gave up 2 bases and J gave up 0 bases; unmatched junction bases: 9. CDR3 DNA sequence: TGTGCCAGCAGCTTAACCAACAGGGGGTTCATTAGCAATCAGCCCCAGCATTTT. This encodes CASSLTNRGFISNQPQHF. The variable domain in full, completed from reference TRBV7-8 and TRBJ1-5, reads GAGVSQSPRYKVAKRGQDVALRCDPISGHVSLFWYQQALGQGPEFLTYFQNEAQLDKSGLPSDRFFAERPEGSVSTLKIQRTQQEDSAVYLCASSLTNRGFISNQPQHFGDGTRLSIL.

This clonotype was detected only a few times. The DNA for the CDR3 is TGTGCCAGCAGCTCGCGGGGGTTTAATCAGCCCCAGCATTTT. This sequence encodes CASSSRGFNQPQHF. The chain combines TRBV11-2 with TRBJ1-5, with D possibly matching TRBD1 (5 bases). The CDR3 is 14 amino acids. Per germline, CDR1 SGHAT and CDR2 FQNNGV. V was pared by 4 bases and J by 4 bases, with 11 bases between.

This clonotype was recorded a few times. The chain combines TRBV6-2 or TRBV6-3 with TRBJ2-1; 12 bases agree with TRBD1. V dropped 4 bases and J dropped 2; count of bases not matched to a gene: 9. The CDR3 is made up of 18 amino acids. Germline-derived CDR1 and CDR2 are MNHEY and SVGEGT. The CDR3 reads CASSWDRGRVIPYNEQFF. For the CDR3, the DNA is TGTGCCAGCAGTTGGGACAGGGGGCGAGTTATCCCCTACAATGAGCAGTTCTTC.

This clonotype was counted only a few times. The chain recombines TRBV4-2 with TRBJ2-2, with no clear D. V was trimmed by 0 bases and J by 5 bases, leaving 13 bases between them. This CDR3 is 16 amino acids long. The germline V gene encodes CDR1 LGHNA and CDR2 YNFKEQ. CDR3 protein: CASSQDYSSPTGELFF. DNA of the CDR3: TGTGCCAGCAGCCAAGATTATAGCAGCCCAACCGGGGAGCTGTTTTTT.

The chain carries TRBV12-3 or TRBV12-4 and TRBJ2-5, with TRBD2 matching 7 bases. The junction had 14 bases not matched to a gene; V was cut back by 2 bases and J by 5 bases. The CDR3 contains 17 residues. The CDR3 loop reads CASSLSSVWRRGETQYF. DNA of the CDR3: TGTGCCAGCAGTTTAAGTAGCGTTTGGAGGCGGGGGGAGACCCAGTACTTC.

This clonotype was seen a handful of times. The J gene is TRBJ1-2, the V gene TRBV7-9; tentative D call: TRBD1 (5 bases). The CDR3 consists of 16 residues. Germline lookup yields CDR1 SEHNR and CDR2 FQNEAQ (reference sequence). V was pared by 4 bases and J by 4 bases, with 19 bases between. The CDR3 DNA reads as TGTGCCAGCAGCTGGGGCTATTTTGGAGGGGCCTATGGCTACACCTTC. It translates to CASSWGYFGGAYGYTF.

CDR3 coding DNA: TGTGCCAGCAGCATCGAGCGGGGGGGCGGATACGAGCAGTACTTC. Translation gives CASSIERGGGYEQYF. The V gene is TRBV7-6, the J gene TRBJ2-7; 10 positions agree with TRBD2. Trimming took 5 bases from V and 4 from J; bases not matched to a gene: 8. The V gene's germline CDR1 is SGHVS and CDR2 FNYEAQ. The length of the CDR3 is 15 residues.